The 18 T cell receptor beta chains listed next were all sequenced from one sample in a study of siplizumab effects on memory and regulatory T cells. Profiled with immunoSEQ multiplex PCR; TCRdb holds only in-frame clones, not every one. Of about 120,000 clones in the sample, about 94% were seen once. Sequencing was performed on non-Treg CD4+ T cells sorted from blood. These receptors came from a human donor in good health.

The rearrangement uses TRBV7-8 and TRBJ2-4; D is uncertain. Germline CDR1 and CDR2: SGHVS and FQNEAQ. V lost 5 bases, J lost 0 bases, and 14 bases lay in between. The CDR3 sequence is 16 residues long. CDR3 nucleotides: TGTGCCAGCAGCACTTCGTCTGACATAGCCAAAAACATTCAGTACTTC. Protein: CASSTSSDIAKNIQYF.

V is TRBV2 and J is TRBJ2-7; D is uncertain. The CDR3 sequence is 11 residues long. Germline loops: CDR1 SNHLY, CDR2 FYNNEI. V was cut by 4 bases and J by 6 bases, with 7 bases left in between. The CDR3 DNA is TGTGCCAGCAGTGTCGGGTCCGAGCAGTACTTC. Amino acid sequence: CASSVGSEQYF.

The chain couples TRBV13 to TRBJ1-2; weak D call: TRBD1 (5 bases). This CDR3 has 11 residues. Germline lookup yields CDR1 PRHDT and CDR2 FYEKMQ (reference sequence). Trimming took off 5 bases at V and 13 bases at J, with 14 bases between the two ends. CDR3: CASSLQGEPTF. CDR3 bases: TGTGCCAGCAGCCTCCAGGGAGAGCCCACCTTC.

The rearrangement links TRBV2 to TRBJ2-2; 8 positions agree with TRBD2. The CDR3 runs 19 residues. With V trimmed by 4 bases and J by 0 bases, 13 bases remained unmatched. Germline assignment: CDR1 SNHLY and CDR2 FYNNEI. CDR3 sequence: CASSVPLGGRLANTGELFF. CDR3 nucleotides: TGTGCCAGCAGTGTACCCTTGGGCGGGAGGCTCGCGAACACCGGGGAGCTGTTTTTT.

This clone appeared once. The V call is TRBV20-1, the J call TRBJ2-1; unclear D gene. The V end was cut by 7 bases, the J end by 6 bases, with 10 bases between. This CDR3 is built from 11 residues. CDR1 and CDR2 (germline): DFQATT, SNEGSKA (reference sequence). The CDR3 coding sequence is TGCAGTGTCGGTATGACCAATGAGCAGTTCTTC. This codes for CSVGMTNEQFF.

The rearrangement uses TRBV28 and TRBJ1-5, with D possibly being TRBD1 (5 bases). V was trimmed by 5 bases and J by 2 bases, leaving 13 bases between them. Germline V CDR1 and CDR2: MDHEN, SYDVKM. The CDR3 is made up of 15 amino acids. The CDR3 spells CASSLQGGGNQPQHF. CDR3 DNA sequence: TGTGCCAGCAGTCTTCAGGGAGGGGGCAATCAGCCCCAGCATTTT.

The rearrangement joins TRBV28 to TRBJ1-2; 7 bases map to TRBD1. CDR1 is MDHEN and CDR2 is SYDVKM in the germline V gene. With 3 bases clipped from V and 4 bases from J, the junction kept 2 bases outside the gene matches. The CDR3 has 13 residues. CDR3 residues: CASSFRDSYGYTF. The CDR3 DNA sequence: TGTGCCAGCAGTTTTAGGGACAGCTATGGCTACACCTTC.

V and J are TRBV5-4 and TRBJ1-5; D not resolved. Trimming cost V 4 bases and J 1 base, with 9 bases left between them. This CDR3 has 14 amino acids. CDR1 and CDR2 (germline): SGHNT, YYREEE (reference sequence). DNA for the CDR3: TGTGCCAGCAGCCCAACGCCAAGCAATCAGCCCCAGCATTTT. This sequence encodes CASSPTPSNQPQHF.

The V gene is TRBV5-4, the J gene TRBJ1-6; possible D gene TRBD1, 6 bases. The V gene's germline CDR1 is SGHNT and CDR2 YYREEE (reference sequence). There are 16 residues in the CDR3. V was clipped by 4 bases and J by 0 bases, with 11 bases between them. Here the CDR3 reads CASSRQDSSYNSPLHF. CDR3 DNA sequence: TGTGCCAGCAGCCGACAGGACAGCTCCTATAATTCACCCCTCCACTTT.

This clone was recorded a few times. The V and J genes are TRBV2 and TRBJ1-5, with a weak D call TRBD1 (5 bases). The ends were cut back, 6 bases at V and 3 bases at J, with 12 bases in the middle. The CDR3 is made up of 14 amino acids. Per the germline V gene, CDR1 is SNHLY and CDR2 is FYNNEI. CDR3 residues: CASRGVQINQPQHF. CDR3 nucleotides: TGTGCCAGCAGAGGGGTTCAAATCAATCAGCCCCAGCATTTT. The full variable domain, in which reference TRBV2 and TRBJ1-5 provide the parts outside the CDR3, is EPEVTQTPSHQVTQMGQEVILRCVPISNHLYFYWYRQILGQKVEFLVSFYNNEISEKSEIFDDQFSVERPDGSNFTLKIRSTKLEDSAMYFCASRGVQINQPQHFGDGTRLSIL.

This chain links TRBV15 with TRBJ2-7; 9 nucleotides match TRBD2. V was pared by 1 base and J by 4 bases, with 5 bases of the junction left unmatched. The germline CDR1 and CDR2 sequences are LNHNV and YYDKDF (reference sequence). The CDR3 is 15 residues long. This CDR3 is CATSRGLAGRYEQYF. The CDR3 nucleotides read TGTGCCACCAGCAGAGGGCTAGCGGGGAGGTACGAGCAGTACTTC.

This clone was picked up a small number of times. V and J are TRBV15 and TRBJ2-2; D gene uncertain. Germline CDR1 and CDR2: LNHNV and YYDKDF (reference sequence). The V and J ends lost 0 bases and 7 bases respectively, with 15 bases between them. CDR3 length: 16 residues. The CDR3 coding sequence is TGTGCCACCAGCAGAGATATTGGTTATGGTGGCGGGGAGCTGTTTTTT. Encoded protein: CATSRDIGYGGGELFF.

The CDR3 nucleotides read TGTGCCAGCAGCCTCGGGGAGGACACTGAAGCTTTCTTT. It codes for CASSLGEDTEAFF. The chain combines TRBV5-4 with TRBJ1-1; D is undetermined. Germline V gene lookup returns CDR1 SGHNT and CDR2 YYREEE (reference sequence). There are 13 residues in the CDR3. Trimming stripped 4 bases from V and 3 bases from J, with 10 bases between.

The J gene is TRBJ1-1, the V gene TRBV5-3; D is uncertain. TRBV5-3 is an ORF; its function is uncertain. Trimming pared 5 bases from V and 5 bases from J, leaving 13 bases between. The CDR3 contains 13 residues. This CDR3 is CARRLSTRTEAFF. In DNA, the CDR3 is TGTGCCAGAAGACTGAGCACCCGTACTGAAGCTTTCTTT.

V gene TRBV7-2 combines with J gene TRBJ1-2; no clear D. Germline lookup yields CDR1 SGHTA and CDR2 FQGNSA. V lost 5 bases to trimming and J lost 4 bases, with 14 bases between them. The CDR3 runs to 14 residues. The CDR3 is CASSILIGFYGYTF. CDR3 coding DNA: TGTGCCAGCAGCATCCTTATAGGGTTCTATGGCTACACCTTC.

The DNA of the CDR3 is TGTGCCAGCAGCCTATCAGGACGGGAGACTGAAGCTTTCTTT. Translated, it gives CASSLSGRETEAFF. The gene calls are TRBV11-2 and TRBJ1-1; D is undetermined. Per the germline V gene, CDR1 is SGHAT and CDR2 is FQNNGV. V was shortened by 5 bases and J by 5 bases, with 15 bases between the two germline ends. The CDR3 totals 14 residues.

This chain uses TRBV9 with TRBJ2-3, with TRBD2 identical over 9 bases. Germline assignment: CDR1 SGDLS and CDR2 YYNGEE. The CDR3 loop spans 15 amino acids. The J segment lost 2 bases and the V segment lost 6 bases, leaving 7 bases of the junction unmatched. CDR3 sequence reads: CASTTSGTSTDTQYF. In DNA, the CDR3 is TGTGCCAGCACGACTAGCGGTACTTCCACAGATACGCAGTATTTT.

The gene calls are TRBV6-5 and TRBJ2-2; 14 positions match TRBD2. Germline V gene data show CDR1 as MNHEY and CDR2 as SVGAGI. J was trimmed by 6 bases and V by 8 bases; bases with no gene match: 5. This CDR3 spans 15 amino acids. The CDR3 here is CASRLAGGPSGELFF. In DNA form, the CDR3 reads TGTGCCAGCCGACTAGCGGGAGGGCCGTCCGGGGAGCTGTTTTTT.